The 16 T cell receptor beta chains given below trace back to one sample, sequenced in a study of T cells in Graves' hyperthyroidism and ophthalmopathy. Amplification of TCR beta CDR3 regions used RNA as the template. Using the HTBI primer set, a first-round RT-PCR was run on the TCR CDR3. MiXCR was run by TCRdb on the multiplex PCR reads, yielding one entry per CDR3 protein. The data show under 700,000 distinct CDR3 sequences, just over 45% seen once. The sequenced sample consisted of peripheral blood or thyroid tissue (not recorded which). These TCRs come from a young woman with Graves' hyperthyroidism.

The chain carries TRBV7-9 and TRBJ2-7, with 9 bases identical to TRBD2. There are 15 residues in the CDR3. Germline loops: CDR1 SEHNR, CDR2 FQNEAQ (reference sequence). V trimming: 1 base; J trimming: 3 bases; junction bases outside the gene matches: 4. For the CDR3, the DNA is TGTGCCAGCAGCTTAGATAGCGGGAGTTTCTACGAGCAGTACTTC. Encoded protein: CASSLDSGSFYEQYF.

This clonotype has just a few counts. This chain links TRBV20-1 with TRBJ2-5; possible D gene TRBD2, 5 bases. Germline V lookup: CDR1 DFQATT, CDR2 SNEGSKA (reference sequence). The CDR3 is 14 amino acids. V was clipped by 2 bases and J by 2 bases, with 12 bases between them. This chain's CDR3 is CSARIGLLQETQYF. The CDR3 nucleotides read TGCAGTGCTAGAATAGGACTTTTACAAGAGACCCAGTACTTC.

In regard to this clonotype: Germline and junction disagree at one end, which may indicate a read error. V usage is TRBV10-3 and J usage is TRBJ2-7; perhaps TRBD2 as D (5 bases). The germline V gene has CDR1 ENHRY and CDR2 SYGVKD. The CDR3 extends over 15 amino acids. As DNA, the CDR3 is TGTGCCAGCAGTCACCCAGCGGAGAGCTCCTACGAGCAGTACTTC. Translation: CASSHPAESSYEQYF.

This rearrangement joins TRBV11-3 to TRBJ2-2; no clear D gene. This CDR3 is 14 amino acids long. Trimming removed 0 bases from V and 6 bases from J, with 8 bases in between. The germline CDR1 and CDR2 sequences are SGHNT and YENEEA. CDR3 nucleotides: TGTGCCAGCAGCTTAGATCGAACCCCCGGGGAGCTGTTTTTT. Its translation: CASSLDRTPGELFF.

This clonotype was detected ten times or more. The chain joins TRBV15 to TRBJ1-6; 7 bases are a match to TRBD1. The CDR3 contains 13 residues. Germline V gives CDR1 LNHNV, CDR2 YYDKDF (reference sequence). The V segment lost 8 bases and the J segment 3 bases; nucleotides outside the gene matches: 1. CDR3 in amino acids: CATGTDYNSPLHF. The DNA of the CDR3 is TGTGCCACCGGGACAGACTATAATTCACCCCTCCACTTT.

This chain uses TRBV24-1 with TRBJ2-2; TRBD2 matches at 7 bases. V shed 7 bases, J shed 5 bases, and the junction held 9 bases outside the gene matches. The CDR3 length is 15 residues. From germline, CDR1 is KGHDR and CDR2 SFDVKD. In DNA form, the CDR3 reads TGTGCCACCAGCCCTAGCGGCGCCCTAACCGGGGAGCTGTTTTTT. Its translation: CATSPSGALTGELFF.

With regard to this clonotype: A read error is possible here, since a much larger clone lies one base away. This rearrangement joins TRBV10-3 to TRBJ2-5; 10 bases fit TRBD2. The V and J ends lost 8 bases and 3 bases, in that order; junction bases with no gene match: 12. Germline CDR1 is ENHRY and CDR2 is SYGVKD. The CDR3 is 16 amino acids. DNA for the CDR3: TGTGCCATCGGTGGGGCTAGCGGGAGAGGCGAAGAGACCCAGTACTTC. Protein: CAIGGASGRGEETQYF.

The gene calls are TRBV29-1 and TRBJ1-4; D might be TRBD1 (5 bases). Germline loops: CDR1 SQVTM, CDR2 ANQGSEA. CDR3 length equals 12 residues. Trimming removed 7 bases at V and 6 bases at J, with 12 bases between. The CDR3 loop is CSGSGTDEKLFF. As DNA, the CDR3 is TGCAGCGGATCCGGGACGGATGAAAAACTGTTTTTT.

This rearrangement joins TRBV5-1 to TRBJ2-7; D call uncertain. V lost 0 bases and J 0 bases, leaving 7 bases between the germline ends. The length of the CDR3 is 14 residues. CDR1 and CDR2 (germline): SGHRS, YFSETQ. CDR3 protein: CASSLALSSYEQYF. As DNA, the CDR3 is TGCGCCAGCAGCTTGGCGCTGAGCTCCTACGAGCAGTACTTC.

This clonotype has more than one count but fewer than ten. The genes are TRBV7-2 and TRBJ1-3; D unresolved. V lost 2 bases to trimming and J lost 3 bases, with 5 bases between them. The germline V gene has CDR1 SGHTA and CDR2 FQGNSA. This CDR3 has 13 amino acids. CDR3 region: CASSLLVGNTIYF. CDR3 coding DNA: TGTGCCAGCAGCTTATTGGTTGGAAACACCATATATTTT.

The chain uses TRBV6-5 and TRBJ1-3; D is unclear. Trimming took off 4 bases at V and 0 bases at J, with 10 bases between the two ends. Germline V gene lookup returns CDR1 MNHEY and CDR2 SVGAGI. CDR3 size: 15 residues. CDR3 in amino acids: CASSSDGSSGNTIYF. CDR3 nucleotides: TGTGCCAGCAGTTCGGACGGGAGCTCTGGAAACACCATATATTTT.

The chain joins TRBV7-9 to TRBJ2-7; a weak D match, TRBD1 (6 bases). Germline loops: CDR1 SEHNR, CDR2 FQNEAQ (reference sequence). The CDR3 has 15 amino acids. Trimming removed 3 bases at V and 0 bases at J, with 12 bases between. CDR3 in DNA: TGTGCCAGCAGCTTGGGGGACACACTCTCCTACGAGCAGTACTTC. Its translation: CASSLGDTLSYEQYF. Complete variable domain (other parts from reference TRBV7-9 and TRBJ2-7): DTGVSQNPRHKITKRGQNVTFRCDPISEHNRLYWYRQTLGQGPEFLTYFQNEAQLEKSRLLSDRFSAERPKGSFSTLEIQRTEQGDSAMYLCASSLGDTLSYEQYFGPGTRLTVT.

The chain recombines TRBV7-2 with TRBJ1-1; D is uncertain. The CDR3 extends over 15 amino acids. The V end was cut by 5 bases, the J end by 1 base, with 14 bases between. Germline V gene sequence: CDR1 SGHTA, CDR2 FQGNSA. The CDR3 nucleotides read TGTGCCAGCAGCGGCTCCCGGGGTTCGAACACTGAAGCTTTCTTT. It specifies CASSGSRGSNTEAFF.

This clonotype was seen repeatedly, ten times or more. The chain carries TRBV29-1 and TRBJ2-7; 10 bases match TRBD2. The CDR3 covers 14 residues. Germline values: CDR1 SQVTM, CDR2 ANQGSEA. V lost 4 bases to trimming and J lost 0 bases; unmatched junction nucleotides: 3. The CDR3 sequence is CSVGTSGSSYEQYF. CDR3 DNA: TGCAGCGTTGGGACTAGCGGTAGCTCCTACGAGCAGTACTTC.

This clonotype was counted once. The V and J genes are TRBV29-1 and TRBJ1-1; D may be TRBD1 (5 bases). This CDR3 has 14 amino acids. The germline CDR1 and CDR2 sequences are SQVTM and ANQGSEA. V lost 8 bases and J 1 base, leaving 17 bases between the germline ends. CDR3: CSSSQGSTNTEAFF. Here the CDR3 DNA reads TGCAGCAGCTCTCAGGGCAGTACGAACACTGAAGCTTTCTTT.

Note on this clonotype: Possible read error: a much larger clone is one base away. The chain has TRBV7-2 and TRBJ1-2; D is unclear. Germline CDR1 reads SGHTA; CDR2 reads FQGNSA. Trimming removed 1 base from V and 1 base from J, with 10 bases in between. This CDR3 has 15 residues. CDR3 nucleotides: TGTGCCAGCAGCTTAGAGTTCGGGAGTAACTATGGCTACACCTTC. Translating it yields CASSLEFGSNYGYTF.